This entry lists 2 T cell receptor beta chains sequenced from one sample in a study of T cells in women clearing cervical HPV infection. The assay was immunoSEQ multiplex PCR, and TCRdb's table has in-frame clones only and misses some. Here the sample table reports roughly 20,000 clones. The sample was blood buffy coat. Every receptor here comes from a woman aged 18-69 years with a cervical HPV16 infection that either progressed to CIN3+ or cleared (not recorded which).

As for this clone: The read ends 3 residues shy of where the CDR3 ends; the end is completed using the germline J gene. The rearrangement links TRBV5-1 to TRBJ1-4; the D gene is possibly TRBD1 (5 bases). Germline CDR1 and CDR2: SGHRS and YFSETQ. The ends were cut back, 5 bases at V and 4 bases at J, with 12 bases in the middle. The CDR3 is made up of 14 amino acids. The CDR3 region is CASRIAGSNEKLFF. CDR3 DNA (partial): TGCGCCAGCAGGATCGCAGGGAGTAATGAAAAA.

Points on this clone: The CDR3 extends 3 residues past the end of the read, so its final part is completed from the germline J gene. This rearrangement joins TRBV29-1 to TRBJ1-4; weak D call: TRBD1 (5 bases). The germline gives CDR1 SQVTM, CDR2 ANQGSEA. CDR3 length: 17 residues. V dropped 0 bases and J dropped 5 bases, with 19 bases sitting between them. CDR3 residues: CSVEDSPGRAGNEKLFF. The sequenced part of the CDR3 DNA is TGCAGCGTTGAAGATTCCCCGGGCAGGGCTGGAAATGAAAAA.